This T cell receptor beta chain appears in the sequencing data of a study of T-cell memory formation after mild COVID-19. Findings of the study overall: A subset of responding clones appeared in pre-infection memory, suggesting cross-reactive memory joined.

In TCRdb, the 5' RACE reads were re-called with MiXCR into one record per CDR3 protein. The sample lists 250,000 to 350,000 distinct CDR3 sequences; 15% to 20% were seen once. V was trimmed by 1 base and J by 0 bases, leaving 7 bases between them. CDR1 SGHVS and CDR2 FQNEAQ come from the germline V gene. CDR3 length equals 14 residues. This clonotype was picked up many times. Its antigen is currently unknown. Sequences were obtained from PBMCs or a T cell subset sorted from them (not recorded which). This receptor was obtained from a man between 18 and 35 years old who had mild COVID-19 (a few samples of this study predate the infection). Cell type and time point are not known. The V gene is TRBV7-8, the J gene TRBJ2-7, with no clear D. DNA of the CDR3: TGTGCCAGCAGCTTAGGCGAGTACTCCTACGAGCAGTACTTC. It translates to CASSLGEYSYEQYF.